The subject of this entry is one T cell receptor beta chain. The second PCR ran roughly 6 to 11 cycles with a sample-barcoded 5' primer and J-beta primers. Each CDR3 protein gets one entry after TCRdb re-called the 5' RACE reads with MiXCR. The repertoire holds some 700,000 distinct CDR3 sequences, with 22% as singletons. The sample comes from a study of blood T cells in healthy people across ages. Germline V gene sequence: CDR1 SGDLS, CDR2 YYNGEE. CDR3 length: 15 amino acids. The sequencing input was blood. The sequence derives from a man in his 70s in good health. The chain carries TRBV9 and TRBJ2-5; 11 bases are a match to TRBD2. The DNA matches TRBJ2-1 better at its end, which makes the J call doubtful. The CDR3 DNA is TGTGCCAGCAGCGTAGTTAGCGGGGGGGCCAATGAGCAGTTCTTC. Protein sequence: CASSVVSGGANEQFF.